The rows below give T cell receptor beta chains drawn from one sample of a study of regulatory T cells in long-lasting Graves disease. TCRdb analysed the multiplex PCR reads with MiXCR anew, one entry per CDR3 protein. The data contain under 450,000 distinct CDR3 sequences, about an eighth of them singletons. These data also featured in a second study, about T cells in Graves' hyperthyroidism and ophthalmopathy.

Source: peripheral blood mononuclear cells (PBMCs), taken at new diagnosis, from a patient treated with antithyroid drugs. The receptors come from a woman aged 18-29 years with Graves disease. Both conserved end residues are part of each CDR3. D genes are given only for firm matches. For some rows the clone size is stated as once, few or many, or as a class when expanded; others skip it.

D gene	clone size	J gene	V gene	CDR3 DNA	CDR3 protein
TRBD2	.	TRBJ2-3	TRBV29-1	TGCAGCGTAGAAGCGGGAGGGCCTGGTGATACGCAGTATTTT	CSVEAGGPGDTQYF
TRBD1	many	TRBJ2-1	TRBV28	TGTGCCAGCAGTTTAAGGACAGGGGGCATCGATGAGCAGTTCTTC	CASSLRTGGIDEQFF
.	many	TRBJ1-1	TRBV11-2	TGTGCCAGCAGCTTAAGGCAGGGGAGGACTGAAGCTTTCTTT	CASSLRQGRTEAFF
.	many	TRBJ1-4	TRBV28	TGTGCCACCATGGTTTCGGGTGGGAATGAAAAACTGTTTTTT	CATMVSGGNEKLFF
TRBD2	many	TRBJ2-1	TRBV7-2	TGTGCCAGCAGTCAAACAAAGGCGGGGGGAAGCCATGAGCAGTTCTTC	CASSQTKAGGSHEQFF
.	.	TRBJ2-2	TRBV20-1	TGCAGTGCTATAGAGGGTGCGGACACCGGGGAGCTGTTTTTT	CSAIEGADTGELFF
.	many	TRBJ2-5	TRBV28	TGTGCCAGCAGTTTAAGGGCAGTCCAAGAGACCCAGTACTTC	CASSLRAVQETQYF
TRBD1	many	TRBJ2-5	TRBV28	TGTGCCAGCAGGTCAACCGCTGCGGGACAGGGCGTGATGGAGACCCAGTACTTC	CASRSTAAGQGVMETQYF
TRBD1	many	TRBJ2-1	TRBV20-1	TGCAGTGCTAGAGATCATGGACAGGGTTACAATGAGCAGTTCTTC	CSARDHGQGYNEQFF
.	.	TRBJ2-3	TRBV6-1	TGTGCCAGCAGTAGACCTTTAGGTACGCAGTATTTT	CASSRPLGTQYF
.	many	TRBJ1-1	TRBV7-2	TGTGCCAGCAGCTTAGCGTACCGGGCTGAAGCTTTCTTT	CASSLAYRAEAFF
TRBD1	.	TRBJ2-2	TRBV12-3/TRBV12-4	TGTGCCAGCAGCCGGAGTGGGACAGGGAGTACCGGGGAGCTGTTTTTT	CASSRSGTGSTGELFF
TRBD1	.	TRBJ2-6	TRBV20-1	TGCAGTGCTAGGTCCCAAACAGGGGGCGGCGGGGCCAACGTCCTGACTTTC	CSARSQTGGGGANVLTF
.	many	TRBJ2-1	TRBV7-2	TGTGCCAGCAGCTGGGCCTCCCCCGGGGCCTTTTTCTCCTACAATGAGCAGTTCTTC	CASSWASPGAFFSYNEQFF
.	.	TRBJ1-5	TRBV12-5	TGTGCTAGTGTTTTTCAGAGACGGGGGCGGCGCAGTCAGCCCCAGCATTTT	CASVFQRRGRRSQPQHF
.	many	TRBJ1-1	TRBV19	TGTGCCAGTAGTACAGGGAATAGACAGAATCCATTAGAAGCTTTCTTT	CASSTGNRQNPLEAFF
TRBD2	.	TRBJ2-1	TRBV7-3	TGTGCCAGCAGTCACCTTCCGGGGGGACACAATGAGCAGTTCTTC	CASSHLPGGHNEQFF
.	.	TRBJ1-3	TRBV28	TGTGCCAGCAGTTTATGGGGGGAGGGCCCTGGAAACACCATATATTTT	CASSLWGEGPGNTIYF
.	.	TRBJ2-1	TRBV9	TGTGCCACCCTTGACAATGAGCAGTTCTTC	CATLDNEQFF
TRBD2	many	TRBJ2-3	TRBV6-2/TRBV6-3	TGTGCCAGCAGTCTTAGCGGGGCTAGCACAGATACGCAGTATTTT	CASSLSGASTDTQYF
.	few	TRBJ1-2	TRBV7-9	TGTGCCAGCAGCCCGCACGGTTTGGGCTACACCTTC	CASSPHGLGYTF
.	.	TRBJ1-1	TRBV18	TGTGCCAGCTCACCATTGGACACGGGAGGCACTGAAGCTTTCTTT	CASSPLDTGGTEAFF
.	.	TRBJ1-1	TRBV28	TGTGCCAGCAGTTTATACGGGACTGAAGTTTTCTTT	CASSLYGTEVFF
.	few	TRBJ2-5	TRBV20-1	TGCAGTGCTAGATTTAGGGGAGAGACCCAGTACTTC	CSARFRGETQYF
.	many	TRBJ1-5	TRBV12-3/TRBV12-4	TGTGCCAGCAGTTTTATCTCCCTTCAGCCCCAGCATTTT	CASSFISLQPQHF
.	many	TRBJ2-2	TRBV11-2	TGTGCCAGCAGACTCAGACAGTTTGGCGGGGAGCTGTTTTTT	CASRLRQFGGELFF
.	many	TRBJ1-2	TRBV29-1	TGCAGCGTTGTCACGGACGCTAGTTATGGCTACACCTTC	CSVVTDASYGYTF
.	many	TRBJ1-1	TRBV7-3	TGTGCCAGCAGCCCGGACCGCCTGAGGAACACTGAAGCTTTCTTT	CASSPDRLRNTEAFF
.	few	TRBJ1-6	TRBV7-9	TGTGCCAGCAGCTCAGGGTCCCGACCTTCCTCACCCCTCCACTTT	CASSSGSRPSSPLHF